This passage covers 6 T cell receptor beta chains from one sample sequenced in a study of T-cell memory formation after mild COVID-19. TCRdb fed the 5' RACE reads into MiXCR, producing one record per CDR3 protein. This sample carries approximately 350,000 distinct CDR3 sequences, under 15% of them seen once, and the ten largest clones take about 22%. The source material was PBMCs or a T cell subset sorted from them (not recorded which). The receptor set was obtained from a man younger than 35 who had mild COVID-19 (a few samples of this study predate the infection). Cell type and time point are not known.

CDR3 nucleotides: TGTGCCAGCAGCGCCCGACAGGGTTTCCCTTATGGCTACACCTTC. Its protein product is CASSARQGFPYGYTF. The V call is TRBV11-2, the J call TRBJ1-2, with 7 bases matching TRBD1. The V and J ends lost 5 bases and 5 bases, in that order; junction bases with no gene match: 11. The CDR3 runs 15 residues. Germline V CDR1 and CDR2: SGHAT, FQNNGV. Variable domain in full (rest from reference TRBV11-2 and TRBJ1-2): EAGVAQSPRYKIIEKRQSVAFWCNPISGHATLYWYQQILGQGPKLLIQFQNNGVVDDSQLPKDRFSAERLKGVDSTLKIQPAKLEDSAVYLCASSARQGFPYGYTFGSGTRLTVV.

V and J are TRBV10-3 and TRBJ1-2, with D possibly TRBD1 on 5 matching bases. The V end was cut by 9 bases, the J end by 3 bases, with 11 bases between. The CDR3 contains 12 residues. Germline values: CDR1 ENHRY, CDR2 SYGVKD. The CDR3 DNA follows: TGTGCCATTTCCGACAGAGACTATGGCTACACCTTC. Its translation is CAISDRDYGYTF.

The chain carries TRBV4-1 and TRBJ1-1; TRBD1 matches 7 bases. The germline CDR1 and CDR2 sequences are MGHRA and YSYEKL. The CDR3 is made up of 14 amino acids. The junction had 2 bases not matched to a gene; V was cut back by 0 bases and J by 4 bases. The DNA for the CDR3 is TGCGCCAGCAGCCAAGAGCAGGGGGGCACTGAAGCTTTCTTT. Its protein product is CASSQEQGGTEAFF.

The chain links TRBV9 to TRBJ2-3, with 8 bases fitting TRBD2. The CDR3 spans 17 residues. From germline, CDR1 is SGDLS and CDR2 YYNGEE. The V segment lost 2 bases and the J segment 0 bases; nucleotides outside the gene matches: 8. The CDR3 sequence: CASSVAGGTSSTDTQYF. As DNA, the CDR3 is TGTGCCAGCAGCGTTGCGGGGGGCACATCTAGCACAGATACGCAGTATTTT.

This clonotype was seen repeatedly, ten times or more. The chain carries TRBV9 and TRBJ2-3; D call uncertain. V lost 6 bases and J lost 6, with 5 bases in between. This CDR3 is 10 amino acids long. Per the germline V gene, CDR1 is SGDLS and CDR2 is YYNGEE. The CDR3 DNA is TGTGCCAGCACTGGGGATACGCAGTATTTT. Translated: CASTGDTQYF.

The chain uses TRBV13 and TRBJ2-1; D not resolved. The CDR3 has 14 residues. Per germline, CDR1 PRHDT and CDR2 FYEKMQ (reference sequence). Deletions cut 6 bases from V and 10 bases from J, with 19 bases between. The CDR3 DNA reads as TGTGCCAGCAGTCTTGGATCCGCTTGGCGGGAGCAGTTCTTC. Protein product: CASSLGSAWREQFF.